The 4 T cell receptor beta chains reported below all come from one sample, sequenced in a study of Ad26.COV2.S vaccination and SARS-CoV-2 variants. This sample's treatment: approximately 18 received Ad26.COV2.S at low or high dose, single or two shots; about 5 received placebo; per-sample allocation not given. Samples analyzed were those drawn on day 63 after the first vaccine or placebo injection. Profiled with immunoSEQ multiplex PCR; TCRdb holds only in-frame clones, not every one. Here the sample spans hundreds of thousands of clones, more than 70% being singletons. Sequenced here: peripheral blood, sampled in a trial of Ad26.COV2.S vaccine versus placebo. These receptors were obtained from a person between 18 and 65 years old who received the Ad26.COV2.S COVID-19 vaccine or a placebo.

The chain is built from TRBV10-3 and TRBJ2-3; D not certain. Trimming cost V 7 bases and J 6 bases, with 11 bases left between them. The germline gives CDR1 ENHRY, CDR2 SYGVKD. CDR3 length: 12 amino acids. The CDR3 DNA sequence: TGTGCCATCAAAACCGACGGCGATACGCAGTATTTT. This encodes CAIKTDGDTQYF.

This clone appeared once. This chain links TRBV4-3 with TRBJ2-3, with 10 bases that match TRBD2. Germline V gene lookup returns CDR1 LGHNA and CDR2 YSLEER. Trimming cost V 6 bases and J 1 base; bases outside gene matches: 7. This CDR3 comprises 16 residues. CDR3 DNA: TGCGCCAGCAGTCGTGTAGCGGGGGGACGCACAGATACGCAGTATTTT. It specifies CASSRVAGGRTDTQYF.

The chain carries TRBV5-6 and TRBJ2-1; D remains ambiguous. In germline, CDR1 is SGHDT, CDR2 YYEEEE. V dropped 0 bases and J dropped 7 bases, with 8 bases sitting between them. The length of the CDR3 is 13 residues. CDR3 sequence: CASSLGDENEQFF. Here the CDR3 DNA reads TGTGCCAGCAGCTTGGGGGATGAGAATGAGCAGTTCTTC.

With regard to this clone: Other DNA sequences in this sample translate to the same CDR3. V usage is TRBV18 and J usage is TRBJ1-1; 7 bases match TRBD1. Germline values: CDR1 KGHSH, CDR2 LQKENI. This CDR3 contains 14 residues. Unmatched junction bases numbered 2, after V lost 3 bases and J lost 1 base. As DNA, the CDR3 is TGTGCCAGCTCACCCACAGGGGCGAACACTGAAGCTTTCTTT. It encodes CASSPTGANTEAFF.